The 15 T cell receptor beta chains presented below share a single source sample, sequenced in a study of shared clonotypes between healthy human individuals. The method was immunoSEQ multiplex PCR; TCRdb's version includes in-frame clones alone and lacks a portion of them. Counted here are about 600,000 clones, just over 75% occurring once; the ten biggest clones make up around 12%. The sequenced sample was PBMCs. These receptors all come from a woman in her 40s in good health. Some clones in this sample may be carry-over from other donors' samples.

The genes are TRBV5-4 and TRBJ1-2; a possible D gene is TRBD1 (5 bases). Per the germline V gene, CDR1 is SGHNT and CDR2 is YYREEE (reference sequence). The CDR3 covers 13 residues. Trimming left V 2 bases short and J 5 bases short, with 10 bases between. CDR3 protein: CASSFRGVYGYTF. CDR3 nucleotide sequence: TGTGCCAGCAGCTTCAGAGGGGTTTATGGCTACACCTTC.

The genes are TRBV7-3 and TRBJ2-2, with 8 bases identical to TRBD2. This CDR3 contains 16 residues. CDR1 SGHTA and CDR2 FQGTGA come from the germline V gene. Unmatched junction bases numbered 4, after V lost 4 bases and J lost 0 bases. The DNA of the CDR3 is TGTGCCAGCAGCTCGGGACTAGAAGCGAACACCGGGGAGCTGTTTTTT. Its translation is CASSSGLEANTGELFF.

V usage is TRBV5-1 and J usage is TRBJ1-1; no clear D. Germline V gene sequence: CDR1 SGHRS, CDR2 YFSETQ. This CDR3 comprises 14 residues. Trimming shortened V by 4 bases and J by 1 base, and 11 bases separated the two germline ends. CDR3 coding DNA: TGCGCCAGCAGCCTCTTGGCAGCGAACACTGAAGCTTTCTTT. The encoded protein is CASSLLAANTEAFF.

For this clone: One end of the junction fails to match germline, which may point to a read error. V gene TRBV7-7 combines with J gene TRBJ2-1, with 10 positions matching TRBD2. The CDR3 runs 18 residues. Germline CDR1 and CDR2: SSHAT and FNYEAQ (reference sequence). CDR3 DNA sequence: TGTGCTAGCAGCCCTAGGTGGACTAGCGGATCATCCTACAATGAGCAGTTCTTC. Amino acid sequence: CASSPRWTSGSSYNEQFF.

The gene calls are TRBV27 and TRBJ2-1; TRBD1 agrees at 8 bases. From germline, CDR1 is MNHEY and CDR2 SMNVEV (reference sequence). The CDR3 is made up of 17 amino acids. V shed 0 bases, J shed 8 bases, and the junction held 12 bases outside the gene matches. The CDR3: CASSLSGTGLFGDEQFF. The CDR3 nucleotides are TGTGCCAGCAGTTTATCCGGGACAGGCCTTTTTGGGGATGAGCAGTTCTTC.

For the CDR3, the DNA is TGTGCCAGCAGCTTTAACAGGGGGCGTACCAATGAGCAGTTCTTC. This translates into CASSFNRGRTNEQFF. This chain links TRBV5-4 with TRBJ2-1; 9 bases line up with TRBD1. The CDR3 has 15 residues. The junction had 6 bases not matched to a gene; V was cut back by 2 bases and J by 6 bases. The V gene's germline CDR1 is SGHNT and CDR2 YYREEE (reference sequence).

Concerning this clone itself: Other DNA sequences of this sample code for an identical CDR3. The chain combines TRBV7-3 with TRBJ2-1, with unresolved D. The CDR3 runs to 14 residues. Germline V gene data show CDR1 as SGHTA and CDR2 as FQGTGA. Deletions cut 3 bases from V and 1 base from J, with 7 bases between. CDR3 loop: CASSLGGSYNEQFF. CDR3 DNA: TGTGCCAGCAGCTTGGGTGGGTCCTACAATGAGCAGTTCTTC.

The genes are TRBV10-2 and TRBJ2-2, with a possible D match to TRBD1 (5 bases). CDR1 and CDR2 from the germline V gene are WSHSY and SAAADI. Trimming removed 8 bases from V and 1 base from J, with 11 bases in between. This CDR3 has 14 amino acids. The CDR3 spells CASDGQGNTGELFF. In DNA form, the CDR3 reads TGCGCCAGCGATGGGCAGGGGAACACCGGGGAGCTGTTTTTT.

This clone was seen ten or more times. The rearrangement joins TRBV7-2 to TRBJ2-7, with D possibly being TRBD1 or TRBD2 (5 bases each). The germline V and J ends were trimmed by 6 bases and 3 bases, with 18 bases remaining between them. In germline, CDR1 is SGHTA, CDR2 FQGNSA. CDR3 size: 15 residues. The CDR3 DNA sequence: TGTGCCAGCAGTGGCAGCTCCGGGGCCAACTACGAGCAGTACTTC. It encodes CASSGSSGANYEQYF.

V and J are TRBV11-3 and TRBJ2-1, with 7 bases lining up with TRBD2. From germline, CDR1 is SGHNT and CDR2 YENEEA. The CDR3 has 12 residues. With V trimmed by 8 bases and J by 6 bases, 4 bases remained unmatched. The CDR3, as DNA: TGTGCCAGCGGCGGGAGCGGCAATGAGCAGTTCTTC. This sequence encodes CASGGSGNEQFF.

This rearrangement joins TRBV6-5 to TRBJ1-1; TRBD1 is a possible D gene (5 bases). Looked up from germline, CDR1 is MNHEY and CDR2 is SVGAGI. V dropped 6 bases and J dropped 9 bases, with 11 bases sitting between them. This CDR3 is built from 11 residues. In nucleotides, the CDR3 is TGTGCCAGCAGCCAGGGAGGTAAAGCTTTCTTT. Its translation is CASSQGGKAFF.

The J gene is TRBJ1-1, the V gene TRBV11-2, with 8 bases aligning to TRBD1. J lost 0 bases, V lost 2 bases, and 5 bases had no gene match. Germline CDR1 SGHAT, CDR2 FQNNGV. This CDR3 is 16 amino acids long. The CDR3 sequence: CASSLSYRGLNTEAFF. Written as DNA, the CDR3 is TGTGCCAGCAGCTTATCTTACAGGGGGTTGAACACTGAAGCTTTCTTT.

The chain carries TRBV4-1 and TRBJ2-1, with a tentative D call TRBD1 (6 bases). Germline V gene data show CDR1 as MGHRA and CDR2 as YSYEKL. This CDR3 region has 17 residues. Between the trimmed V and J ends, which lost 5 bases and 2 bases, there was a span of 19 bases. The CDR3 loop is CASSEGRGSRPYNEQFF. The CDR3 coding sequence is TGCGCCAGCAGCGAGGGTAGGGGGAGTCGCCCCTACAATGAGCAGTTCTTC.

V usage is TRBV30 and J usage is TRBJ1-6; D is undetermined. This CDR3 is built from 13 residues. V was cut by 2 bases and J by 9 bases, with 11 bases left in between. Germline values: CDR1 GTSNPN, CDR2 SVGIG (reference sequence). CDR3 sequence reads: CAWSYVGGSPLHF. CDR3 bases: TGTGCCTGGAGTTACGTTGGCGGTTCACCCCTCCACTTT.

Details on this clone: The same CDR3 is also encoded by other DNA sequences in this sample. The J gene is TRBJ2-5, the V gene TRBV5-1; TRBD2 agrees at 7 bases. Per germline, CDR1 SGHRS and CDR2 YFSETQ. Trimming took 2 bases from V and 3 from J; bases not matched to a gene: 4. The CDR3 contains 14 residues. CDR3 in amino acids: CASSFTLAEETQYF. The CDR3 DNA follows: TGCGCCAGCAGCTTCACCCTAGCGGAAGAGACCCAGTACTTC. The whole variable domain, filled in from reference TRBV5-1 and TRBJ2-5, reads KAGVTQTPRYLIKTRGQQVTLSCSPISGHRSVSWYQQTPGQGLQFLFEYFSETQRNKGNFPGRFSGRQFSNSRSEMNVSTLELGDSALYLCASSFTLAEETQYFGPGTRLLVL.